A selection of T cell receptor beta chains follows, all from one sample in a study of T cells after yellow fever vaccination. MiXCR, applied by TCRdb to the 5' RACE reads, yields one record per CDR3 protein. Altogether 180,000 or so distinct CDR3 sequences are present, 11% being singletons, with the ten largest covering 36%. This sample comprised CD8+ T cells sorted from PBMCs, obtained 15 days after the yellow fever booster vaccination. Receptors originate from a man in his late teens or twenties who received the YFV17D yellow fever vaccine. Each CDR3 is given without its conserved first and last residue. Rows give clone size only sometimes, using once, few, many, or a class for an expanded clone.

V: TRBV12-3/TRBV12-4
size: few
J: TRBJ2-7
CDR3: ASLNRDRSYEQY

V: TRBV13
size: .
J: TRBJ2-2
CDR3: ASSLESVAPGTAEIGELF

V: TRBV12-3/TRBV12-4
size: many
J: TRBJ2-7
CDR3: ASSLGAGFLREQY

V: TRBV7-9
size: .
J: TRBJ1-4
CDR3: ASSLASGLINEKLF

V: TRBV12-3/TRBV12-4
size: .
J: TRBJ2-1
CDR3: ASRGNEQF

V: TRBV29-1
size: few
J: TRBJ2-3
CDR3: SVEDEATDTQY

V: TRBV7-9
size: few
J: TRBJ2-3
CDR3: ASSTPWSGGTDTQY

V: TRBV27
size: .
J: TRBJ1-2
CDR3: ASSLQAPGQGDGYT

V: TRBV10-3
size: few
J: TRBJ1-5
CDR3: AITDTRDQPQH

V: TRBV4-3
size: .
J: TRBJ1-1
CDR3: ASSQVLLNTEAF

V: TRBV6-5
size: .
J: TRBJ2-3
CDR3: ASSPNAGEFSTDTQY

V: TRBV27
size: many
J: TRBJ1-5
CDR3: ASSLSSGPADNQPQH

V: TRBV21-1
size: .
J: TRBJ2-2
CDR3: ASSPKPGQGATGELF

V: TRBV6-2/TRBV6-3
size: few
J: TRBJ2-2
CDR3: ASSPPQLVRVGELF

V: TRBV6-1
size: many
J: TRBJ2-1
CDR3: ASSEQAGGPSEQF

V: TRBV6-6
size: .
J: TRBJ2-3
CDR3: ASSYSNPGGDTQY

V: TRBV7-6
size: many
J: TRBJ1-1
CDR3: ASSLGDTLGTEAF

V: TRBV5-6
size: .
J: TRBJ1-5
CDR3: ASSARNQPQH

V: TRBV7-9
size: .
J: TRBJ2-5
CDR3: ASSLGTGRETQY

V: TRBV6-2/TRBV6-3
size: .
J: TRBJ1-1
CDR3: ASSYRAADAEAF

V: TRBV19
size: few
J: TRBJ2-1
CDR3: ASSLAGHLNEQF

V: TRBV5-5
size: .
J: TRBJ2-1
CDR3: ASSGLNNEQF